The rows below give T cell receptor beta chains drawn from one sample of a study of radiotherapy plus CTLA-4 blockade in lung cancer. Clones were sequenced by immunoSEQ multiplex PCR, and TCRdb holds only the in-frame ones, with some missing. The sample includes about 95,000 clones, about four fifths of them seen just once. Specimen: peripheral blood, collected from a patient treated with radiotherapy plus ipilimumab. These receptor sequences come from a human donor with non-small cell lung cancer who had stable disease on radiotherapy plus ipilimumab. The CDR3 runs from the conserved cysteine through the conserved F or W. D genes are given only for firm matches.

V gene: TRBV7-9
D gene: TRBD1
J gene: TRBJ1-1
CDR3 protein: CASSFGQGMTEAFF
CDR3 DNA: TGTGCCAGCAGCTTCGGACAGGGGATGACTGAAGCTTTCTTT

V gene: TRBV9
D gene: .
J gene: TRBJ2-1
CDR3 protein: CASSGRGRRSGAIEQFF
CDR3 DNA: TGTGCCAGCAGCGGTAGAGGAAGGAGGTCGGGGGCAATTGAGCAGTTCTTC

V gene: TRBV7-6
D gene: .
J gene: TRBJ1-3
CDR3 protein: CASSLARSPGNTIYF
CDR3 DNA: TGTGCCAGCAGCTTAGCCAGAAGCCCTGGAAACACCATATATTTT

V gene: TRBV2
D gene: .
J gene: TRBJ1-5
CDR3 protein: CASRPLGLQPQHF
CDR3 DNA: TGTGCCAGCCGCCCCTTGGGTTTGCAGCCCCAGCATTTT

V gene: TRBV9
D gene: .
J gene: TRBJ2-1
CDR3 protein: CASSVEPQGGEQFF
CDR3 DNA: TGTGCCAGCAGCGTAGAACCTCAAGGAGGGGAGCAGTTCTTC

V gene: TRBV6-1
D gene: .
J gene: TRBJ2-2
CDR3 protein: CASRGTVANTGELFF
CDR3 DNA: TGTGCCAGCAGGGGGACTGTCGCGAACACCGGGGAGCTGTTTTTT

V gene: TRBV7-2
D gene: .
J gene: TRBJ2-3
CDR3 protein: CASSPGDTDTQYF
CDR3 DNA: TGTGCCAGCAGTCCTGGGGACACAGATACGCAGTATTTT

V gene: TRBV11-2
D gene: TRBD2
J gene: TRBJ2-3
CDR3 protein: CASSLAGGISTDTQYF
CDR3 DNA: TGTGCCAGCAGCCTAGCGGGGGGGATTAGCACAGATACGCAGTATTTT

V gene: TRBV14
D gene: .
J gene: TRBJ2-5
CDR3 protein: CASSPPSETQYF
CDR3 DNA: TGTGCCAGCAGCCCCCCCTCAGAGACCCAGTACTTC

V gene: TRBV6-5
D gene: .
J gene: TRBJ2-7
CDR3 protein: CASSGDGGSYEQYF
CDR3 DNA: TGTGCCAGCAGTGGCGACGGGGGCTCCTACGAGCAGTACTTC

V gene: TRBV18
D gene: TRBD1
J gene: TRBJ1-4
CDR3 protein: CASSPQTGVNEKLFF
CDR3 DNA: TGTGCCAGCTCACCGCAGACAGGGGTTAATGAAAAACTGTTTTTT

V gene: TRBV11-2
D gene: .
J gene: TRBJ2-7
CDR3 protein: CASSLDPTGATQYF
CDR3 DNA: TGTGCCAGCAGCTTAGACCCAACCGGGGCAACGCAGTACTTC

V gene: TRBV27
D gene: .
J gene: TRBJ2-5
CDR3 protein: CASSLLGETQYF
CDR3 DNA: TGTGCCAGCAGTTTACTAGGGGAGACCCAGTACTTC

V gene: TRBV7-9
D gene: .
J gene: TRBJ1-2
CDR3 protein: CASSPLDYGYTF
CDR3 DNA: TGTGCCAGCAGCCCTCTAGACTATGGCTACACCTTC

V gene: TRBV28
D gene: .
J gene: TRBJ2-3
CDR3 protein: CASSETDTQYF
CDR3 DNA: TGTGCCAGCAGCGAGACAGATACGCAGTATTTT

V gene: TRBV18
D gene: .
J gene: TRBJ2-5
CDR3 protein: CASSPPLETQYF
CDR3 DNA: TGTGCCAGCTCACCACCTTTAGAGACCCAGTACTTC